This T cell receptor beta chain was documented in a study of cytomegalovirus exposure and HLA in healthy donors. Broader study findings: The presence/absence work took it that sequencing depth was about the same across donors. Whilst most TCR sequences proved rare, a subset of public TCRs occurred across many donors.

CDR3 length: 13 amino acids. From germline, CDR1 is SGHAT and CDR2 FQNNGV. V shed 5 bases and J shed 2 bases, with 10 bases lying between them. With 60 Vbeta and 13 Jbeta primers, the PCR was carried out. Under the authors' procedure: In a later analysis, around 10 million of about 80 million unique beta chains occurred in at least two donors. Only in-frame clones appear in the TCRdb table, and some are missing; sequencing was by immunoSEQ multiplex PCR. Clonal size and the V and J genes are those of that table, whereas D and trimming came from the DNA. Here the sample spans some 210,000 clones, around four fifths being singletons. This clone was counted a few times. Its target is not known.

The clonotype was recovered from a male donor in good health and CMV-seronegative. The material sequenced was PBMCs. J is TRBJ2-7 and V is TRBV11-2; the D gene is possibly TRBD2 (7 bases). Here the CDR3 DNA reads TGTGCCAGCAGCGAGGGGGGGCCCTACGAGCAGTACTTC. This encodes CASSEGGPYEQYF.